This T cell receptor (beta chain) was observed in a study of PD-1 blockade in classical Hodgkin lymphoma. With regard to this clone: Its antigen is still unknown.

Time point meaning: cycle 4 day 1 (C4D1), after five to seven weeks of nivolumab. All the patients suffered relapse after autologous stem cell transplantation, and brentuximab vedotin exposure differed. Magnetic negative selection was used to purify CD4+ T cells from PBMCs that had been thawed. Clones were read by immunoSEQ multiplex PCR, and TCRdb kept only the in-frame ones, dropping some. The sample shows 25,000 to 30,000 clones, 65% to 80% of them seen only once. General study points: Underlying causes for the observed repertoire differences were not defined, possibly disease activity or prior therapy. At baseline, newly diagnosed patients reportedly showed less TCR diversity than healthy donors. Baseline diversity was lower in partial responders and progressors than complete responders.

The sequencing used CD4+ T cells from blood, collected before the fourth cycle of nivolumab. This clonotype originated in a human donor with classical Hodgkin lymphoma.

The CDR3 spells CSARTGGIPEAFF. As DNA, the CDR3 is TGCAGCGCCAGGACAGGGGGCATCCCTGAAGCTTTCTTT. The J gene is TRBJ1-1, the V gene TRBV29-1; TRBD1 matches at 11 bases. Germline trimming cut 7 bases from V and 6 bases from J; bases unmatched to any gene: 7. CDR3 size: 13 residues. The germline gives CDR1 SQVTM, CDR2 ANQGSEA.